A single sample is the source of the 18 T cell receptor beta chains below, sequenced in a study of vaccination effects on CD4 cells after COVID-19. No antigen has been assigned to these receptors. Antigen-specific CD4+ T cells expanded by the ViraFEST assay with viral peptide pools were then sequenced. After about 10 days in culture, the CD4+ T cells were isolated. Among the vaccine recipients, none had a prior SARS-CoV-2 infection, and nucleocapsid antibodies were negative. Sequenced by immunoSEQ multiplex PCR; TCRdb stores in-frame clones only, minus some. The profile shows around 66,000 clones, over 70% of them singletons. Sequenced material: CD4+ T cells from PBMCs cultured with HCoV-OC43 spike peptides, taken before COVID-19 vaccination. Subset reported: HCoV-OC43 spike overlapping peptide pool stimulation. Receptors originate from a human donor who received a COVID-19 vaccine.

The chain employs TRBV9 and TRBJ2-3; TRBD2 might be the D (5 bases). The germline V gene encodes CDR1 SGDLS and CDR2 YYNGEE. CDR3 length equals 14 residues. V shed 4 bases and J shed 2 bases, with 11 bases lying between them. In DNA form, the CDR3 reads TGTGCCAGCAGCACTAGGCCGTACACAGATACGCAGTATTTT. It encodes CASSTRPYTDTQYF.

V is TRBV19 and J is TRBJ2-2; D possibly corresponds to TRBD2 (7 bases). This CDR3 has 15 residues. The germline V and J ends were trimmed by 4 bases and 6 bases, with 15 bases remaining between them. Germline assignment: CDR1 LNHDA and CDR2 SQIVND (reference sequence). The CDR3 spells CASSRTPGGPGELFF. As DNA, the CDR3 is TGTGCCAGTAGTAGGACCCCGGGGGGCCCCGGGGAGCTGTTTTTT.

V is TRBV6-6 and J is TRBJ2-7; 9 bases are shared with TRBD2. Germline CDR1 is MNHNY and CDR2 is SVGAGI (reference sequence). The length of the CDR3 is 15 residues. J was trimmed by 5 bases and V by 5 bases; bases with no gene match: 10. This CDR3 reads CASSPTSGPMHEQYV. DNA of the CDR3: TGTGCCAGCAGTCCTACTAGCGGGCCCATGCACGAGCAGTACGTC.

The V gene is TRBV7-9, the J gene TRBJ1-4; D is unclear. V was trimmed by 3 bases and J by 0 bases, leaving 5 bases between them. The germline CDR1 and CDR2 sequences are SEHNR and FQNEAQ (reference sequence). The CDR3 loop spans 14 amino acids. The CDR3 loop reads CASSLGATNEKLFF. CDR3 bases: TGTGCCAGCAGCTTGGGAGCAACTAATGAAAAACTGTTTTTT. Together with reference TRBV7-9 and TRBJ1-4, the CDR3 gives the full variable domain: DTGVSQNPRHKITKRGQNVTFRCDPISEHNRLYWYRQTLGQGPEFLTYFQNEAQLEKSRLLSDRFSAERPKGSFSTLEIQRTEQGDSAMYLCASSLGATNEKLFFGSGTQLSVL.

This chain connects TRBV18 to TRBJ2-1; D may be TRBD2 (7 bases). V was shortened by 0 bases and J by 1 base, with 10 bases between the two germline ends. This CDR3 is built from 16 residues. CDR1 and CDR2 (germline): KGHSH, LQKENI. CDR3 bases: TGTGCCAGCTCACCACCGGGGGGGCGTTCCTACAATGAGCAGTTCTTC. It codes for CASSPPGGRSYNEQFF.

The J gene is TRBJ2-5, the V gene TRBV5-1; no clear D gene. Germline V gene sequence: CDR1 SGHRS, CDR2 YFSETQ. Trimming left V 9 bases short and J 2 bases short, with 14 bases between. The CDR3 is 13 residues long. The CDR3, as DNA: TGCGCCACTGCCGGCGGAGAGCAAGAGACCCAGTACTTC. Translating it yields CATAGGEQETQYF.

The chain uses TRBV18 and TRBJ1-2, with D perhaps matching TRBD1 (6 bases). Deletions cut 3 bases from V and 3 bases from J, with 17 bases between. This CDR3 is built from 16 residues. Germline V gene lookup returns CDR1 KGHSH and CDR2 LQKENI. DNA for the CDR3: TGTGCCAGCTCACCTACCGGGACACCGCTGGACTATGGCTACACCTTC. Residues: CASSPTGTPLDYGYTF.

The CDR3 sequence is CASSTRTGMGEQYV. Here the CDR3 DNA reads TGTGCCAGCAGTACCAGGACAGGGATGGGTGAGCAGTACGTC. The chain carries TRBV28 and TRBJ2-7, with 8 bases that match TRBD1. V was pared by 5 bases and J by 7 bases, with 10 bases of the junction left unmatched. This CDR3 is built from 14 residues. The germline CDR1 and CDR2 sequences are MDHEN and SYDVKM.

V and J are TRBV30 and TRBJ2-2; D call uncertain. The germline V and J ends were trimmed by 4 bases and 1 base, with 4 bases remaining between them. Germline V lookup: CDR1 GTSNPN, CDR2 SVGIG (reference sequence). The CDR3 consists of 12 residues. The CDR3 loop reads CAWTGNTGELFF. The DNA of the CDR3 is TGTGCCTGGACAGGGAACACCGGGGAGCTGTTTTTT.

The chain links TRBV5-4 to TRBJ1-2; D uncertain. This CDR3 comprises 13 residues. Germline CDR1 and CDR2: SGHNT and YYREEE (reference sequence). Trimming stripped 0 bases from V and 4 bases from J, with 7 bases between. The CDR3 is CASSLEGVYGYTF. In nucleotides, the CDR3 is TGTGCCAGCAGCTTGGAGGGTGTCTATGGCTACACCTTC.

The gene calls are TRBV12-3 or TRBV12-4 and TRBJ1-1; tentative D call: TRBD1 (5 bases). The CDR3 runs 13 residues. V was cut by 0 bases and J by 10 bases, with 12 bases left in between. The CDR3 DNA sequence: TGTGCCAGCAGTTTAGCCGGGGGAAGGATAGCTTTCTTT. It yields the protein CASSLAGGRIAFF.

The V gene is TRBV6-4, the J gene TRBJ1-2; 11 bases line up with TRBD1. The CDR3 consists of 14 residues. Germline trimming cut 6 bases from V and 3 bases from J; bases unmatched to any gene: 3. Per germline, CDR1 MRHNA and CDR2 SNTAGT. The CDR3 here is CASRPGQGDYGYTF. The CDR3 region has the DNA TGTGCCAGCAGACCGGGACAGGGGGACTATGGCTACACCTTC.

The chain recombines TRBV24-1 with TRBJ2-3; possibly TRBD1 for D (5 bases). Germline-derived CDR1 and CDR2 are KGHDR and SFDVKD. The ends were cut back, 3 bases at V and 4 bases at J, with 19 bases in the middle. This CDR3 is built from 17 residues. The CDR3 loop is CATSDVGTGNGADTQYF. The CDR3 DNA reads TGTGCCACCAGTGATGTAGGAACAGGTAATGGCGCAGATACGCAGTATTTT.

This chain uses TRBV10-3 with TRBJ1-3; no definite D call. The CDR3 is 14 amino acids. CDR1 and CDR2 from the germline V gene are ENHRY and SYGVKD. V lost 2 bases and J 0 bases, leaving 5 bases between the germline ends. CDR3 DNA sequence: TGTGCCATCAGTGAGACACCCTCTGGAAACACCATATATTTT. Translation: CAISETPSGNTIYF.

The chain uses TRBV3-1 (or the pseudogene TRBV3-2) and TRBJ2-1; D possibly corresponds to TRBD2 (5 bases). Germline CDR1 LGHDT, CDR2 YNNKEL (reference sequence). Deletions cut 4 bases from V and 5 bases from J, with 21 bases between. The CDR3 consists of 17 residues. The CDR3 is CASSPPWGADLNNEQFF. The CDR3 bases are TGTGCCAGCAGCCCCCCCTGGGGAGCGGACCTAAACAATGAGCAGTTCTTC.

In this sample, this clone turned up once. This rearrangement joins TRBV6-5 to TRBJ1-1; no definite D call. V lost 4 bases, J lost 2 bases, and 8 bases lay in between. This CDR3 is 13 amino acids long. The germline V gene has CDR1 MNHEY and CDR2 SVGAGI. In nucleotides, the CDR3 is TGTGCCAGCAGTTGGGAGCTAAACACTGAAGCTTTCTTT. Its protein is CASSWELNTEAFF.

The chain is built from TRBV24-1 and TRBJ2-5; TRBD1 aligns across 9 bases. Germline V lookup: CDR1 KGHDR, CDR2 SFDVKD. Unmatched junction bases numbered 8, after V lost 4 bases and J lost 6 bases. This CDR3 contains 15 residues. This CDR3 reads CATSELTGGQQTQYF. The CDR3 nucleotides are TGTGCCACCAGTGAGTTGACAGGGGGGCAACAGACCCAGTACTTC.

The J gene is TRBJ2-5, the V gene TRBV18; 9 nucleotides agree with TRBD1. Per the germline V gene, CDR1 is KGHSH and CDR2 is LQKENI. The CDR3 length is 14 residues. The V segment lost 6 bases and the J segment 5 bases; nucleotides outside the gene matches: 7. CDR3: CASSQGTGLETQYF. In DNA, the CDR3 is TGTGCCAGCTCCCAGGGGACAGGGTTGGAGACCCAGTACTTC.